A single sample is the source of the 13 T cell receptor beta chains below, sequenced in a study of metastatic and nonmetastatic thyroid tumors. TCRdb re-clonotyped the PCR reads via MiXCR. The table records 20,000 to 25,000 clones, roughly a sixth of them present only once. Thyroid surgery had not been preceded by any treatment in any patient. The sequencing sample was made of adjacent normal tissue. These receptors were obtained from a male donor with papillary thyroid cancer or a benign thyroid nodule (not recorded which). Some clones in this sample may be carry-over from other donors' samples.

This clone was counted at least ten times. This rearrangement joins TRBV7-2 to TRBJ2-3, with 7 bases identical to TRBD2. CDR1 is SGHTA, CDR2 FQGNSA, per germline. V gave up 5 bases and J gave up 7 bases; unmatched junction bases: 15. There are 16 residues in the CDR3. The CDR3 DNA is TGTGCCAGCAGCCCCGGACTAGTCATTAGGGTCCATACGCAGTATTTT. Its translation is CASSPGLVIRVHTQYF.

The chain has TRBV11-2 and TRBJ2-7; D may be TRBD1 or TRBD2 (6 bases each). V was cut by 5 bases and J by 0 bases, with 14 bases left in between. The CDR3 extends over 15 amino acids. CDR1 and CDR2 from the germline V gene are SGHAT and FQNNGV. The CDR3 sequence: CASSPGDSSSYEQYF. Here the CDR3 DNA reads TGTGCCAGCAGCCCAGGGGACTCAAGCTCCTACGAGCAGTACTTC.

This clone was seen more than once but under ten times. V is TRBV5-1 and J is TRBJ1-2; 7 nucleotides align to TRBD1. Germline CDR1 and CDR2: SGHRS and YFSETQ. This CDR3 is 15 amino acids long. Trimming removed 4 bases from V and 7 bases from J; junction bases left unmatched: 13. The CDR3 sequence is CASSSTGASVGGYTF. CDR3 bases: TGCGCCAGCAGCAGCACAGGGGCCAGCGTAGGTGGCTACACCTTC.

This clone was detected many times. The gene calls are TRBV14 and TRBJ2-3, with TRBD2 matching 10 bases. In germline, CDR1 is SGHDN, CDR2 FVKESK. Unmatched junction bases numbered 11, after V lost 1 base and J lost 4 bases. This CDR3 has 18 residues. The DNA for the CDR3 is TGTGCCAGCAGCCAAGGCCTAGCGGGAGAGGCACGTGCAGATACGCAGTATTTT. It encodes CASSQGLAGEARADTQYF.

Judged by abundance, this clone is medium-sized. This chain connects TRBV12-3 or TRBV12-4 to TRBJ1-2; TRBD1 is a possible D gene (5 bases). This CDR3 region has 13 residues. The ends were cut back, 3 bases at V and 4 bases at J, with 9 bases in the middle. The CDR3: CASSLYRGYGYTF. CDR3 DNA sequence: TGTGCCAGCAGTTTGTATAGGGGCTATGGCTACACCTTC.

This sequence joins TRBV6-2 or TRBV6-3 and TRBJ2-5, with D perhaps TRBD1 (7 bases). Trimming took off 8 bases at V and 9 bases at J, with 22 bases between the two ends. The CDR3 extends over 14 amino acids. From germline, CDR1 is MNHEY and CDR2 SVGEGT. This CDR3 is CASGPRDSVAAQYF. DNA of the CDR3: TGTGCCAGCGGCCCCAGGGACAGCGTAGCGGCCCAGTACTTC.

This clone occurred many times. The rearrangement joins TRBV9 to TRBJ1-4; unclear D gene. The germline V and J ends were trimmed by 2 bases and 6 bases, with 11 bases remaining between them. CDR1 and CDR2 from the germline V gene are SGDLS and YYNGEE. The CDR3 consists of 14 residues. CDR3 nucleotides: TGTGCCAGCAGCGTTCAGAGTGGGGATGAAAAACTGTTTTTT. Translated, it gives CASSVQSGDEKLFF.

This clone was counted between two and nine times. The chain is built from TRBV28 and TRBJ2-1, with no clear D. Looked up from germline, CDR1 is MDHEN and CDR2 is SYDVKM. The CDR3 consists of 13 residues. Trimming pared 6 bases from V and 9 bases from J, leaving 15 bases between. The CDR3 region is CASSPTTACEQFF. In DNA form, the CDR3 reads TGTGCCAGCAGCCCAACCACAGCCTGTGAGCAGTTCTTC.

This clone was recorded at least ten times. V gene TRBV28 combines with J gene TRBJ1-1, with 8 bases aligning to TRBD1. Trimming cost V 2 bases and J 8 bases; bases outside gene matches: 4. The CDR3 sequence is 13 residues long. Germline values: CDR1 MDHEN, CDR2 SYDVKM. CDR3 sequence (DNA): TGTGCCAGCAGTTTAGACAGGGGCGGAGAAGCTTTCTTT. Protein sequence: CASSLDRGGEAFF.

This clone was counted at least ten times. The gene calls are TRBV13 and TRBJ1-2, with TRBD1 matching over 9 bases. V shed 7 bases and J 6 bases; nucleotides not matched to a gene: 24. CDR3 size: 19 residues. Germline V gives CDR1 PRHDT, CDR2 FYEKMQ (reference sequence). This CDR3 is CASNEYGVMGQGWSDGYTF. The DNA of the CDR3 is TGTGCCAGCAACGAGTATGGCGTAATGGGACAGGGCTGGTCGGATGGCTACACCTTC.

This clone is medium-sized in the sample. The chain joins TRBV7-2 to TRBJ1-1; a possible D gene is TRBD1 (5 bases). Germline lookup yields CDR1 SGHTA and CDR2 FQGNSA. The CDR3 extends over 15 amino acids. The germline V and J ends were trimmed by 5 bases and 0 bases, with 13 bases remaining between them. CDR3 protein: CASSPRSGMNTEAFF. CDR3 DNA sequence: TGTGCCAGCAGCCCCAGATCAGGGATGAACACTGAAGCTTTCTTT. The full variable domain, its missing parts supplied by reference TRBV7-2 and TRBJ1-1, is GAGVSQSPSNKVTEKGKDVELRCDPISGHTALYWYRQSLGQGLEFLIYFQGNSAPDKSGLPSDRFSAERTGGSVSTLTIQRTQQEDSAVYLCASSPRSGMNTEAFFGQGTRLTVV.

This clone is medium-sized within its sample. The chain carries TRBV27 and TRBJ1-1; D is perhaps TRBD1 (5 bases). V lost 3 bases and J 3 bases, leaving 8 bases between the germline ends. The CDR3 has 13 amino acids. Germline CDR1 is MNHEY and CDR2 is SMNVEV (reference sequence). This chain's CDR3 is CASSLGLYTEAFF. CDR3 DNA sequence: TGTGCCAGCAGTTTGGGACTGTACACTGAAGCTTTCTTT.

This clone was seen ten or more times. J is TRBJ1-1 and V is TRBV30; 10 nucleotides match TRBD1. The J segment lost 4 bases and the V segment lost 5 bases, leaving 7 bases of the junction unmatched. The CDR3 spans 14 residues. Germline CDR1 and CDR2: GTSNPN and SVGIG (reference sequence). CDR3 protein: CAWGDRGFVTEAFF. Here the CDR3 DNA reads TGTGCCTGGGGGGACAGGGGTTTTGTCACTGAAGCTTTCTTT.